The clone carrying this T cell receptor (beta chain) was observed a handful of times. This sample was included in a study of T cell repertoires in cytomegalovirus infection. TCRdb independently ran MiXCR on the reads; one entry per CDR3 protein. The top ten clones hold 10% of a sample with around 450,000 distinct CDR3 sequences, around 11% of them seen once. The V gene lost 2 bases and the J gene lost 12 bases, with 13 bases spanning the gap. From germline, CDR1 is ENHRY and CDR2 SYGVKD. The CDR3 covers 13 residues. The sequencing sample was made of PBMCs. This TCR was sampled from a human donor in good health (CMV status not recorded). Some clones in this sample may be carry-over from other donors' samples. The gene calls are TRBV10-3 and TRBJ1-4, with D possibly being TRBD1 (5 bases). The CDR3 reads CAISENAWGELFF. The CDR3 DNA sequence: TGTGCCATCAGTGAGAACGCCTGGGGGGAACTGTTTTTT.